The sequence of this TCR beta chain was determined in a study of metastatic and nonmetastatic thyroid tumors. Study details: Where malignant and benign thyroid patients were concerned, repertoires were compared across blood and tumor or nodule tissue. Study-level findings and limits: Significantly higher TCR beta diversity was reportedly seen in malignant thyroid tumors than benign nodules, in blood and tumor.

In the study's own analysis: Using the CDR3 differences seen across clinicopathological groups, the authors built a distant-metastasis classifier for papillary thyroid cancer, which was meant to discriminate distant-metastatic patients. TCRdb reprocessed the PCR reads using MiXCR. In this record, the V and J calls reflect TCRdb's handling and not the investigators' own analysis. This table has around 30,000 clones, around 20% appearing once. Germline CDR1 and CDR2: MNHNS and SASEGT. The CDR3 has 15 residues. Germline trimming cut 2 bases from V and 5 bases from J; bases unmatched to any gene: 6. Ten or more counts support this clone. Antigen specificity is unknown. Each patient came to thyroid surgery without any prior treatment (of any kind).

This TCR was recovered from a female donor with papillary thyroid cancer or a benign thyroid nodule (not recorded which). Some clones in this sample may be carry-over from other donors' samples. Sequenced input: blood. J is TRBJ2-7 and V is TRBV6-1, with 10 positions matching TRBD1. This CDR3 is CASSESTGTGDEQYF. CDR3 sequence (DNA): TGTGCCAGCAGTGAAAGTACCGGGACAGGGGACGAGCAGTACTTC.